Only a few counts were recorded for the clone carrying this TCR beta chain. Each individual donor underwent a draw of about 9.9 milliliters of peripheral blood. This sample is drawn from a study of blood T cells in healthy people across ages. A second PCR of roughly 7 to 11 cycles used a sample-barcoded 5' primer and a J-beta primer mix. Each of the samples gave a minimum of 3 million paired-end reads that contained CDR3. TCRdb reanalysed the 5' RACE reads using MiXCR and keeps one entry per CDR3 protein. The data contain roughly 1.4 million distinct CDR3 sequences, 45% to 70% of them singletons. The clonotype was recovered from a man between 18 and 35 years old in good health. Sample: blood.

The CDR3 nucleotides read TGTGCCAGCAGCGTAGTCGGGGGCCTGAGCGAAGCTTTCTTT. Amino acid sequence: CASSVVGGLSEAFF. The chain couples TRBV9 to TRBJ1-1, with D tentatively TRBD1 (6 bases). CDR1 is SGDLS, CDR2 YYNGEE, per germline. Trimming shortened V by 0 bases and J by 8 bases, and 14 bases separated the two germline ends. The CDR3 totals 14 residues.